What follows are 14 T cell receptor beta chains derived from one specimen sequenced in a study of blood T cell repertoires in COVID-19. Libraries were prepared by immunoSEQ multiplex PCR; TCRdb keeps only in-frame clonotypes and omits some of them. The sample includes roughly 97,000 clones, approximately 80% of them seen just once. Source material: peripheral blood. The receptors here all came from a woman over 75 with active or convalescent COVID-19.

CDR3 coding DNA: TGCGCCAGCAGCCAGACTATTACCTACGAGCAGTACTTC. Translated, it gives CASSQTITYEQYF. V gene TRBV5-1 combines with J gene TRBJ2-7; D is perhaps TRBD2 (5 bases). Between the trimmed V and J ends, which lost 4 bases and 2 bases, there was a span of 10 bases. Germline V gene data show CDR1 as SGHRS and CDR2 as YFSETQ. This CDR3 contains 13 residues. Variable domain in full (rest from reference TRBV5-1 and TRBJ2-7): KAGVTQTPRYLIKTRGQQVTLSCSPISGHRSVSWYQQTPGQGLQFLFEYFSETQRNKGNFPGRFSGRQFSNSRSEMNVSTLELGDSALYLCASSQTITYEQYFGPGTRLTVT.

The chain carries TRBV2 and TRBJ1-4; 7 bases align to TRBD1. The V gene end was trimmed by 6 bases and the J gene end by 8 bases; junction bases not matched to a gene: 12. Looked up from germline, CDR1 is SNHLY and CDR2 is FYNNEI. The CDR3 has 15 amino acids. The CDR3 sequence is CASSQFTGDNEKLFF. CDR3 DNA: TGTGCCAGCAGCCAATTCACAGGGGATAACGAAAAACTGTTTTTT.

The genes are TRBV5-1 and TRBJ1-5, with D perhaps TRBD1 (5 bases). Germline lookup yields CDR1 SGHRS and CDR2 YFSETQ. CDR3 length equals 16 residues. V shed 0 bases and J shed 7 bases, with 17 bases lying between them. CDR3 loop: CASSLGDKLGGQPQHF. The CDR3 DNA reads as TGCGCCAGCAGCTTGGGAGACAAACTGGGGGGGCAGCCCCAGCATTTT.

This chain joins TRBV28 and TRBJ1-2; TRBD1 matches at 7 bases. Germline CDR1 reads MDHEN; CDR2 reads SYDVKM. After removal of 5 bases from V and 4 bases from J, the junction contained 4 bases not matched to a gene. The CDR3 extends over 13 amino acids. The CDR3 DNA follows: TGTGCCAGCAGTCCAGGACAGGTCTATGGCTACACCTTC. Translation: CASSPGQVYGYTF.

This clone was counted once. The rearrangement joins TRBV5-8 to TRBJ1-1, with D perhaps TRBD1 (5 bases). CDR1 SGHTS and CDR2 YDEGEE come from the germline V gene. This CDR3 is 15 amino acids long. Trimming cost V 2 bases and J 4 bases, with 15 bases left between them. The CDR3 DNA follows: TGTGCCAGCAGCTTAAGTCCCAGGGCTAGCACTGAAGCTTTCTTT. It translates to CASSLSPRASTEAFF.

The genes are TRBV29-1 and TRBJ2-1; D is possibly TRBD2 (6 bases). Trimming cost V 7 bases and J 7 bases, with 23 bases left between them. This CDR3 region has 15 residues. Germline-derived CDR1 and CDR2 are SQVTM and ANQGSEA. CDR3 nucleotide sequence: TGCAGCGCCCCGGCGGGGCGGGCCCCGGGGAATGAGCAGTTCTTC. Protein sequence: CSAPAGRAPGNEQFF.

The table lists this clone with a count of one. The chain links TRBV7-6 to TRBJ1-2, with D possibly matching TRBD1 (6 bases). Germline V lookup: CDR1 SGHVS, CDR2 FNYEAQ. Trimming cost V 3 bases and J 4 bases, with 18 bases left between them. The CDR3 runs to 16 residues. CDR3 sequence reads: CASSFDRTPSFYGYTF. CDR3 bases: TGTGCCAGCAGCTTCGACAGGACTCCTTCCTTCTATGGCTACACCTTC.

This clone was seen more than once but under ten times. In DNA, the CDR3 is TGTGCCAGCTCACCCCAAGCCCTGAACACTGAAGCTTTCTTT. It codes for CASSPQALNTEAFF. The genes are TRBV18 and TRBJ1-1, with D hard to call. The CDR3 loop spans 14 amino acids. V was pared by 3 bases and J by 0 bases, with 8 bases between. In germline, CDR1 is KGHSH, CDR2 LQKENI.

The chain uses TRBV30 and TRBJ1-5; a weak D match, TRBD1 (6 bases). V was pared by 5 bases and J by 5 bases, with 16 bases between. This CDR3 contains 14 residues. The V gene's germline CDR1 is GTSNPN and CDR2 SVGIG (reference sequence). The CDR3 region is CAWARGSKDQPQHF. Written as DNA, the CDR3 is TGTGCCTGGGCAAGGGGGTCGAAGGATCAGCCCCAGCATTTT.

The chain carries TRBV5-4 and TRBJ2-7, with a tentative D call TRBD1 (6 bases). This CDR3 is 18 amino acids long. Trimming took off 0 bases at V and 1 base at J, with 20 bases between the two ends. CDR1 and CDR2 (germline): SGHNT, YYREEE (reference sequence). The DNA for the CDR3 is TGTGCCAGCAGCTTGGCCTTTGGTTTACAGGGATTATCCTACGAGCAGTACTTC. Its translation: CASSLAFGLQGLSYEQYF.

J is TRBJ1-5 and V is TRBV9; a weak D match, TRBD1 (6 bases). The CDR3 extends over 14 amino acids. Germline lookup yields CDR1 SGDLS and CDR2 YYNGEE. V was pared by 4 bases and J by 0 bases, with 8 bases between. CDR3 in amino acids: CASSRDNSNQPQHF. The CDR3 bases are TGTGCCAGCAGCCGGGACAATAGCAATCAGCCCCAGCATTTT.

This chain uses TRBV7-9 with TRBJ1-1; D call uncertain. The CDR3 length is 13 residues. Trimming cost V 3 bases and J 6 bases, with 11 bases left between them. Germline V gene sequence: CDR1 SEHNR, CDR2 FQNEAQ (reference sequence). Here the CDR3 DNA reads TGTGCCAGCAGCTTGCCCCCAGGCGCTGAAGCTTTCTTT. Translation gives CASSLPPGAEAFF.

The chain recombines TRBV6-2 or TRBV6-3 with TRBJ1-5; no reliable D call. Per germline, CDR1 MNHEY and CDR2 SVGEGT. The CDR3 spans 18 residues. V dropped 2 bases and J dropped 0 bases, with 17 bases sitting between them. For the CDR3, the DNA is TGTGCCAGCAGTTACGTCCGGGAGCGGACCTATAGCAATCAGCCCCAGCATTTT. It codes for CASSYVRERTYSNQPQHF.

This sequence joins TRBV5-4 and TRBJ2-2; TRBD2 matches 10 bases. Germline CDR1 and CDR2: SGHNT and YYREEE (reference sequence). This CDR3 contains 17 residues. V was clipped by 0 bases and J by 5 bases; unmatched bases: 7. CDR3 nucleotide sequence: TGTGCCAGCAGCTTGGAACTAGCGGGGATTTTTACCGGGGAGCTGTTTTTT. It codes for CASSLELAGIFTGELFF.